This T cell receptor beta chain was captured in a study of T cell repertoires in cytomegalovirus infection (dated by TCRdb to between 2018 and 2021). For context, the study as a whole: The peptide stimulations were aimed at well-studied HLA-B-restricted epitopes as well as recently identified HLA-C-restricted CMV epitopes, whose presentation resists viral immunomodulation. Donor HLA type was relevant to the analysis, as public TCR beta signatures indicated carriage of CMV infection together with the matching HLA type. On the study overall, not on this receptor specifically: The ex vivo response was dominated by HLA-C-restricted CMV-specific TCR beta clonotypes, and the single most frequent clonotype in two of eight donors was supplied by these HLA-C-restricted clonotypes. Cumulative frequency of public TCR beta family members discriminated carriers of CMV infection plus the relevant HLA type in this cohort and an independent roughly 330-donor cohort.

The treatment or condition label, as the study defines it: in vitro stimulation with specific CMV peptide epitopes to enrich CMV-specific T cells. This clonotype was observed once. Its antigen is currently not known. Base qualities are not at hand, and no much larger clone is one base apart. A single read makes a weak case. TCRdb records Illumina HiSeq 1500 as the sequencer. The public reads were run again by TCRdb, first through fastp at Q25 and then through MiXCR, and only productive beta chains were kept. Each CDR3 protein gets just one entry, which takes the most common genes and DNA from the rows behind it. Within this sample are roughly 990,000 distinct CDR3 sequences, with roughly 31% of them counted one time only. The ten biggest clones cover under 15% of the sample. The trim is 6 bases for V and 3 bases for J, with a gap of 18 bases between the germline ends. Reading the germline V gene (reference sequence) gives CDR1 MNHEY and CDR2 SMNVEV. Spanning cysteine to phenylalanine, the CDR3 consists of 15 amino acids. Only CDR3 DNA remains: 45 bases, in frame from the first base.

The material sequenced was cultured CD8+ T cells from PBMCs, taken from culture after CMV antigen stimulation. The receptor was derived from a human donor in good health (CMV status not recorded). Some clones in this sample may be carry-over from other donors' samples. The chain links TRBV27 with TRBJ2-7, and possibly TRBD1, on 5 matching bases. The base sequence is TGTGCCAGCAGCCAGGGTCTACCTGTGGGCTACGAGCAGTACTTC. It translates to CASSQGLPVGYEQYF.